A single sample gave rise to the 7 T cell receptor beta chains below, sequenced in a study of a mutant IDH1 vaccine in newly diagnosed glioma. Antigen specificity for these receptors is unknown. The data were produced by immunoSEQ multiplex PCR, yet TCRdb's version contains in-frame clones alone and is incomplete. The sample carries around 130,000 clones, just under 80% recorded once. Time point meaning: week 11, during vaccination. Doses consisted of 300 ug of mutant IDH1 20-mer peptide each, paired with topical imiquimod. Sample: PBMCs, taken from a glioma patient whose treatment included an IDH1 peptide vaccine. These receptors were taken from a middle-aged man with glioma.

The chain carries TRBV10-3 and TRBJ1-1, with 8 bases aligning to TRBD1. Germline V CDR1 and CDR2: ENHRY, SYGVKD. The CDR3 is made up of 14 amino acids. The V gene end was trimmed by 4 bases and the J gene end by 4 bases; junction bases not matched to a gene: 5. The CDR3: CAISVGQGATEAFF. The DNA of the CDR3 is TGTGCCATCAGTGTAGGTCAGGGGGCCACTGAAGCTTTCTTT.

Written as DNA, the CDR3 is TGTGCCTGGAGTCCCCCCTCCTATAATTCACCCCTCCACTTT. It encodes CAWSPPSYNSPLHF. The chain couples TRBV30 to TRBJ1-6; no clear D. The V gene's germline CDR1 is GTSNPN and CDR2 SVGIG (reference sequence). CDR3 length: 14 residues. V gave up 2 bases and J gave up 0 bases, with 5 bases separating them.

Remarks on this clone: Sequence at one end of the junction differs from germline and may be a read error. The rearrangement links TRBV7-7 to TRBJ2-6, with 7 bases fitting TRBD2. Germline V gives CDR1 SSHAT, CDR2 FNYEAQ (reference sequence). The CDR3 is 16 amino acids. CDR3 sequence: CASSLAGGAGANVLTF. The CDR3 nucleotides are TGTGCTAGCAGCTTAGCGGGCGGGGCTGGGGCCAACGTCCTGACTTTC.

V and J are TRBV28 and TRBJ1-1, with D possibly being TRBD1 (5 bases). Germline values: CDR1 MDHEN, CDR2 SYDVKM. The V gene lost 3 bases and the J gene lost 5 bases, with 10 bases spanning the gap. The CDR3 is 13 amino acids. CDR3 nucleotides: TGTGCCAGCAGTTTGTTGGGGCGAACTGAAGCTTTCTTT. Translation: CASSLLGRTEAFF.

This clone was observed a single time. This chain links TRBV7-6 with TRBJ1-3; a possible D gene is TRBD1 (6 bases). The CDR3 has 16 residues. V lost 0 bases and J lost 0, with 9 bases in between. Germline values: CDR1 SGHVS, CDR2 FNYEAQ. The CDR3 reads CASSLARGRSGNTIYF. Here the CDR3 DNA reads TGTGCCAGCAGCTTAGCGCGGGGGCGCTCTGGAAACACCATATATTTT.

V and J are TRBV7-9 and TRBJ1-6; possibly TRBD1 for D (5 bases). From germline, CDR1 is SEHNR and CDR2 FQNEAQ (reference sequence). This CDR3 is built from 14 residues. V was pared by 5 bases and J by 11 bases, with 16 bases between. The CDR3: CASSRGGWGTPLHF. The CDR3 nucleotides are TGTGCCAGCAGCCGGGGAGGGTGGGGGACACCCCTCCACTTT.

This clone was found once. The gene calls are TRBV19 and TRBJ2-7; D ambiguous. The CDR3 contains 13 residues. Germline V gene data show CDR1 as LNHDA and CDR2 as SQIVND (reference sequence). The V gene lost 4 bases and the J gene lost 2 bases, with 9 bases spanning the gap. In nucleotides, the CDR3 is TGTGCCAGTAGTACCACCGGAGCCTACGAGCAGTACTTC. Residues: CASSTTGAYEQYF.